The 13 T cell receptor beta chains below were found in one sample sequenced in a study of T cell responses to AZD1222 COVID-19 vaccine. Sequenced by immunoSEQ multiplex PCR; TCRdb stores in-frame clones only, minus some. The table lists tens of thousands of clones, around 86% of them singletons. This sample comprised peripheral blood, obtained on day 0 of AZD1222 vaccination. The source of these receptors is an adult in good health.

The V gene is TRBV7-8, the J gene TRBJ2-6; D not certain. CDR3 length equals 16 residues. With 4 bases removed from V and 1 base from J, the gap between germline ends came to 11 bases. Germline assignment: CDR1 SGHVS and CDR2 FQNEAQ. The CDR3 loop reads CASSSNRWSGANVLTF. The CDR3 DNA follows: TGTGCCAGCAGCTCCAATAGGTGGTCTGGGGCCAACGTCCTGACTTTC.

J is TRBJ2-7 and V is TRBV14; D is unresolved. Germline CDR1 is SGHDN and CDR2 is FVKESK. V lost 4 bases, J lost 1 base, and 8 bases lay in between. The CDR3 sequence is 13 residues long. As DNA, the CDR3 is TGTGCCAGCAGCCTCAAGAATTCCTACGAGCAGTACTTC. Amino acid sequence: CASSLKNSYEQYF.

The J gene is TRBJ1-2, the V gene TRBV5-1; D is possibly TRBD1 (5 bases). Germline CDR1 is SGHRS and CDR2 is YFSETQ. Between the trimmed V and J ends, which lost 4 bases and 6 bases, there was a span of 28 bases. The CDR3 is 18 amino acids. The CDR3 DNA sequence: TGCGCCAGCAGCGAACGGGGGGATGGAGGAGGAATAGGACATGGCTACACCTTC. Translated: CASSERGDGGGIGHGYTF. Variable domain in full (rest from reference TRBV5-1 and TRBJ1-2): KAGVTQTPRYLIKTRGQQVTLSCSPISGHRSVSWYQQTPGQGLQFLFEYFSETQRNKGNFPGRFSGRQFSNSRSEMNVSTLELGDSALYLCASSERGDGGGIGHGYTFGSGTRLTVV.

V is TRBV5-8 and J is TRBJ2-7; D is undetermined. V shed 2 bases and J shed 3 bases, with 9 bases lying between them. The CDR3 has 13 amino acids. In germline, CDR1 is SGHTS, CDR2 YDEGEE. The CDR3 reads CASSFRTGYEQYF. Here the CDR3 DNA reads TGTGCCAGCAGCTTCCGGACGGGCTACGAGCAGTACTTC.

As to this clone: The sample carries other DNA sequences with the same CDR3. V and J are TRBV5-1 and TRBJ1-2; D is possibly TRBD1 (5 bases). The length of the CDR3 is 14 residues. V lost 0 bases and J lost 2, with 8 bases in between. Germline values: CDR1 SGHRS, CDR2 YFSETQ. The CDR3 sequence is CASSLGGTNYGYTF. CDR3 DNA: TGCGCCAGCAGCTTGGGGGGGACCAACTATGGCTACACCTTC.

This chain uses TRBV7-9 with TRBJ2-7; the D call may be TRBD1 or TRBD2 (5 bases each). The V and J ends lost 0 bases and 3 bases respectively, with 12 bases between them. The germline V gene has CDR1 SEHNR and CDR2 FQNEAQ (reference sequence). The CDR3 loop spans 15 amino acids. CDR3 nucleotides: TGTGCCAGCAGCTTAGCGTCCGGGACCTTCTACGAGCAGTACTTC. It translates to CASSLASGTFYEQYF.

The chain recombines TRBV7-2 with TRBJ2-5; TRBD2 matches at 11 bases. V was clipped by 0 bases and J by 1 base; unmatched bases: 4. Germline loops: CDR1 SGHTA, CDR2 FQGNSA. There are 17 residues in the CDR3. The CDR3 nucleotides read TGTGCCAGCAGCTTAGCCGTAGCGGGAGGGATCCAAGAGACCCAGTACTTC. It translates to CASSLAVAGGIQETQYF.

The rearrangement links TRBV6-5 to TRBJ2-7, with D unclear. V gave up 7 bases and J gave up 3 bases, with 10 bases separating them. The CDR3 totals 12 residues. Germline lookup yields CDR1 MNHEY and CDR2 SVGAGI. The CDR3 DNA reads TGTGCCAGCACAACAGTAAACTACGAGCAGTACTTC. Its protein is CASTTVNYEQYF.

The gene calls are TRBV14 and TRBJ2-3; the D gene is possibly TRBD1 (7 bases). Germline CDR1 is SGHDN and CDR2 is FVKESK. The CDR3 loop spans 16 amino acids. The V and J ends lost 2 bases and 2 bases respectively, with 14 bases between them. The CDR3 DNA reads as TGTGCCAGCAGCCAAATTCAGGGGGGAGCCACAGATACGCAGTATTTT. As protein: CASSQIQGGATDTQYF.

The rearrangement links TRBV20-1 to TRBJ2-1; D may be TRBD2 (6 bases). The CDR3 has 15 residues. V was shortened by 3 bases and J by 4 bases, with 16 bases between the two germline ends. From germline, CDR1 is DFQATT and CDR2 SNEGSKA (reference sequence). As DNA, the CDR3 is TGCAGTGCTAGTACGGGACCGGCGGGATACAATGAGCAGTTCTTC. This codes for CSASTGPAGYNEQFF.

About this clone itself: At the DNA level, this CDR3 is encoded by other sequences in the same sample as well. The chain joins TRBV18 to TRBJ2-7; maybe TRBD1 (6 bases). Germline V gives CDR1 KGHSH, CDR2 LQKENI. The germline V and J ends were trimmed by 3 bases and 0 bases, with 12 bases remaining between them. This CDR3 has 15 amino acids. CDR3 bases: TGTGCCAGCTCACCCTCAGACAGGAGCTCCTACGAGCAGTACTTC. It codes for CASSPSDRSSYEQYF.

The genes are TRBV4-2 and TRBJ1-6; the D gene is possibly TRBD1 (5 bases). Germline V gene data show CDR1 as LGHNA and CDR2 as YNFKEQ. V was pared by 0 bases and J by 13 bases, with 19 bases between. The length of the CDR3 is 16 residues. The CDR3 bases are TGTGCCAGCAGCCAAGATCCCTGGCAGGGATCATCTCCCCTCCACTTT. Translated, it gives CASSQDPWQGSSPLHF.

CDR3 amino acids: CASSLGRVNSPLHF. The CDR3 nucleotides are TGTGCCAGCAGCTTAGGCAGGGTCAATTCACCCCTCCACTTT. The chain combines TRBV5-4 with TRBJ1-6; TRBD1 might be the D (5 bases). Per germline, CDR1 SGHNT and CDR2 YYREEE (reference sequence). The CDR3 contains 14 residues. The V end was cut by 2 bases, the J end by 7 bases, with 10 bases between.